The entry below describes one T cell receptor beta chain. What it binds is unknown. Germline CDR1 reads MNHEY; CDR2 reads SVGAGI. CDR3 length equals 15 residues. The entry originates in a study of blood T cells in healthy people across ages. Findings and caveats of the study: As age increased, TCR beta diversity per million T cells fell in a roughly linear fashion. Observed TCR beta diversity showed a strong correlation with the percentage of naive T cells as measured by flow cytometry.

For the second PCR, which ran for roughly 7 to 11 cycles, a sample-barcoded 5' primer and a J-beta primer mix were used. TCRdb called the 5' RACE reads again in MiXCR, with one record for every CDR3 protein. The sample has approximately 770,000 distinct CDR3 sequences; roughly 64% are singletons. Per individual sample, total RNA of at least 6 micrograms was extracted. The chain uses TRBV6-5 and TRBJ2-5; TRBD2 agrees at 7 bases. Judging by the DNA end, TRBJ2-7 fits better; the J call may be wrong. The sequenced sample was blood. This sequence originates from a man in his thirties or forties in good health. The CDR3 bases are TGTGCCAGTCGAATAGCGGGCCCCCGTCCCTACGAGCAGTACTTC. Protein sequence: CASRIAGPRPYEQYF.